This T cell receptor (beta chain) appears in the sequencing data of a study of blood T cell repertoires in COVID-19. The data were produced by immunoSEQ multiplex PCR, yet TCRdb's version contains in-frame clones alone and is incomplete. In the table there are some 220,000 clones, about 88% of which are singletons. The recovered donors of Cohort 3 showed two negative PCRs, clearance, or symptom resolution. CDR1 and CDR2 (germline): SGHRS, YFSETQ. This CDR3 is 15 amino acids long. V lost 4 bases and J 0 bases, leaving 14 bases between the germline ends. This clone turned up a few times. This chain uses TRBV5-1 with TRBJ2-7; D ambiguous. Sequenced material: PBMCs or T cells enriched from blood (not recorded which). The TCR sequence derives from a woman in her twenties or thirties who had recovered from COVID-19. CDR3 nucleotides: TGCGCCAGCAGCCAGGCAGTATCCAGCTCCTACGAGCAGTACTTC. Translated, it gives CASSQAVSSSYEQYF.